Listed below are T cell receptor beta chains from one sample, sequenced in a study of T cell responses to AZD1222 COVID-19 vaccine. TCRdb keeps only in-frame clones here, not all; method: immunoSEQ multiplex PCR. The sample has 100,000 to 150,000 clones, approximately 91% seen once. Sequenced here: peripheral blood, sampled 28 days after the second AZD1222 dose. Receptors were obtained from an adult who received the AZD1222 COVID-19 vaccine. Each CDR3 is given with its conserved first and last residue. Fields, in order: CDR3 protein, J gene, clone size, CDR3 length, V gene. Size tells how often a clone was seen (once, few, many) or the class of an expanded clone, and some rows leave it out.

CDR3aa: CASSLRTGRNTQYF
j_gene: TRBJ2-3
abundance: .
len: 14
v_gene: TRBV7-2

CDR3aa: CASSGGRDTIYF
j_gene: TRBJ1-3
abundance: once
len: 12
v_gene: TRBV9

CDR3aa: CAWGVGAGDTQYF
j_gene: TRBJ2-3
abundance: .
len: 13
v_gene: TRBV30

CDR3aa: CASSIESGRPKGNQPQHF
j_gene: TRBJ1-5
abundance: .
len: 18
v_gene: TRBV19

CDR3aa: CASSALAGRVEYF
j_gene: TRBJ2-7
abundance: .
len: 13
v_gene: TRBV7-9

CDR3aa: CASSRPLGDSYNEQFF
j_gene: TRBJ2-1
abundance: .
len: 16
v_gene: TRBV5-4

CDR3aa: CASSPPGRGTDTQYF
j_gene: TRBJ2-3
abundance: .
len: 15
v_gene: TRBV18

CDR3aa: CASSLGASNQPQHF
j_gene: TRBJ1-5
abundance: .
len: 14
v_gene: TRBV5-1

CDR3aa: CASLGGGARSRNSPLHF
j_gene: TRBJ1-6
abundance: .
len: 17
v_gene: TRBV28

CDR3aa: CASSQYVGFNQPQHF
j_gene: TRBJ1-5
abundance: .
len: 15
v_gene: TRBV3-1/TRBV3-2

CDR3aa: CASSRGLTEAFF
j_gene: TRBJ1-1
abundance: few
len: 12
v_gene: TRBV19

CDR3aa: CASSPFGQGARDTQYF
j_gene: TRBJ2-3
abundance: .
len: 16
v_gene: TRBV18